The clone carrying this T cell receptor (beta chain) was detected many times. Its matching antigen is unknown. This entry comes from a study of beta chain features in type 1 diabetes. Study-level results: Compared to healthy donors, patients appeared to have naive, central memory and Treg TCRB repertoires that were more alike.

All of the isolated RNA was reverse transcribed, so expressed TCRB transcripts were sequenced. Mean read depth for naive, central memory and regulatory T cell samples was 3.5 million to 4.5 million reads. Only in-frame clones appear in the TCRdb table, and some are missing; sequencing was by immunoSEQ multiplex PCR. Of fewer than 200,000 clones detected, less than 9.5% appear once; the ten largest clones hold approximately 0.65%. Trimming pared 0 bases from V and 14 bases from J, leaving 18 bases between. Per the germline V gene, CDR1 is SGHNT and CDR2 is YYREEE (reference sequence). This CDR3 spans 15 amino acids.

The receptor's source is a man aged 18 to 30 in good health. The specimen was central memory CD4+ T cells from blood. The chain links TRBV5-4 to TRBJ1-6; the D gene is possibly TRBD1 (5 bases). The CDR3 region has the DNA TGTGCCAGCAGCTTGGTGGGTCCCTCAGGGTTTTCCCTCCACTTT. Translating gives CASSLVGPSGFSLHF.